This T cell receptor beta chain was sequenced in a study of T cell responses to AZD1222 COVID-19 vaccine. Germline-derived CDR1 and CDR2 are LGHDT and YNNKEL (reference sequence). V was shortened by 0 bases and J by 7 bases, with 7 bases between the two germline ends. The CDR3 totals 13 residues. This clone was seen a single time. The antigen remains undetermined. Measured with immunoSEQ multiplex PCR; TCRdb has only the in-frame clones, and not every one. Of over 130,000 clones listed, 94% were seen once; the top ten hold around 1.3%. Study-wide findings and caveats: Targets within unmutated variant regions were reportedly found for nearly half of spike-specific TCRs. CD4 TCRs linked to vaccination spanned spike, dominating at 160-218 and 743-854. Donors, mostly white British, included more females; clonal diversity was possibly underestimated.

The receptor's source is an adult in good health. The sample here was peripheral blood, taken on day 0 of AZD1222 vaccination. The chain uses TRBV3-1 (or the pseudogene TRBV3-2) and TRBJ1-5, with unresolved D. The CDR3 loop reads CASSQEGRQPQHF. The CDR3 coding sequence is TGTGCCAGCAGCCAAGAGGGGAGACAGCCCCAGCATTTT.